This T cell receptor (beta chain) was captured by sequencing in a study of cytomegalovirus exposure and HLA in healthy donors. Study details: Early released data had about 80 million unique TCRs, all coming from HLA-typed donors.

PCR primers comprised 60 Vbeta and 13 Jbeta primers. Assay used: immunoSEQ multiplex PCR; TCRdb lists only in-frame clones, some missing. The profile shows 140,000 to 150,000 clones, around 80% of them singletons. This clone was picked up one time. Its antigen is undetermined. Study-wide results and limits: Most TCR sequences proved rare, with some public TCRs found in many donors.

Unrecorded immune exposures were likely, despite nominal health at sampling. The CDR3 runs to 18 residues. Germline assignment: CDR1 SGHDT and CDR2 YYEEEE. V dropped 3 bases and J dropped 0 bases, with 19 bases sitting between them. The sample comprised PBMCs. This receptor was taken from a woman aged 40 to 50 in good health and CMV-seropositive. The chain uses TRBV5-6 and TRBJ1-5, with D tentatively TRBD1 (5 bases). The CDR3 loop is CASSSWGDGQYSNQPQHF. For the CDR3, the DNA is TGTGCCAGCAGCTCGTGGGGGGACGGGCAATATAGCAATCAGCCCCAGCATTTT.